Listed here are 14 T cell receptor beta chains from one sample, sequenced in a study of shared clonotypes between healthy human individuals. Sequencing used immunoSEQ multiplex PCR; TCRdb keeps in-frame clones, though not all of them. The sample has 2.3 million or so clones, more than 80% seen once; the top ten hold 0.39%. Sequencing was performed on naive CD4+ T cells from PBMCs. Regarding subset: CD45RA+ positively selected. The source is a man between 18 and 29 years old in good health. Some clones in this sample may be carry-over from other donors' samples.

This clone has just one count. One end of the junction is discordant with germline, which a read error may explain. The genes are TRBV10-3 and TRBJ2-7; D might be TRBD2 (5 bases). The length of the CDR3 is 16 residues. Germline V lookup: CDR1 ENHRY, CDR2 SYGVKD. The CDR3 coding sequence is TGTGCCACCAGTGTGGGAGAGTCCGAGACCTACTACGAGCAGTACTTC. It translates to CATSVGESETYYEQYF.

The chain recombines TRBV18 with TRBJ1-1, with D uncertain. V was shortened by 2 bases and J by 1 base, with 5 bases between the two germline ends. CDR1 is KGHSH and CDR2 is LQKENI in the germline V gene. The CDR3 runs 13 residues. In DNA, the CDR3 is TGTGCCAGCTCACCATGGAAGAACACTGAAGCTTTCTTT. It specifies CASSPWKNTEAFF.

This clone was found once. The J gene is TRBJ2-5, the V gene TRBV9; D not resolved. CDR1 is SGDLS and CDR2 is YYNGEE in the germline V gene. This CDR3 is 13 amino acids long. V was trimmed by 7 bases and J by 4 bases, leaving 14 bases between them. CDR3 in DNA: TGTGCCAGCGCCTGGAACTTTGGAGAGACCCAGTACTTC. Translated: CASAWNFGETQYF.

The V and J genes are TRBV9 and TRBJ2-1; perhaps TRBD1 as D (6 bases). This CDR3 contains 15 residues. The germline V gene has CDR1 SGDLS and CDR2 YYNGEE. The V end lost 0 bases, the J end lost 8 bases, and 15 bases lay between the germline ends. The CDR3 nucleotides read TGTGCCAGCAGCGTAGAGGGGGATCCATCCCATGAGCAGTTCTTC. Encoded protein: CASSVEGDPSHEQFF.

The chain employs TRBV19 and TRBJ2-7; TRBD1 might be the D (6 bases). Germline loops: CDR1 LNHDA, CDR2 SQIVND (reference sequence). The CDR3 extends over 14 amino acids. Trimming pared 4 bases from V and 2 bases from J, leaving 12 bases between. Here the CDR3 DNA reads TGTGCCAGTAGTAACCCGGGACAACCCTACGAGCAGTACTTC. Its protein is CASSNPGQPYEQYF.

The chain carries TRBV19 and TRBJ2-5, with D unclear. Trimming pared 5 bases from V and 1 base from J, leaving 8 bases between. The CDR3 runs 13 residues. Germline V gene data show CDR1 as LNHDA and CDR2 as SQIVND (reference sequence). CDR3 DNA sequence: TGTGCCAGTAGTCCGAGCGCCCAAGAGACCCAGTACTTC. This gives the protein CASSPSAQETQYF.

The chain's CDR3 is CASSDFQTGPPSTDTQYF. For the CDR3, the DNA is TGTGCCAGCAGTGACTTTCAGACAGGCCCCCCGAGCACAGATACGCAGTATTTT. J is TRBJ2-3 and V is TRBV6-1; TRBD1 is a possible D gene (6 bases). The CDR3 consists of 18 residues. The ends were cut back, 3 bases at V and 0 bases at J, with 19 bases in the middle. CDR1 is MNHNS, CDR2 SASEGT, per germline.

The rearrangement uses TRBV11-3 and TRBJ2-2; a weak D match, TRBD2 (6 bases). Deletions cut 5 bases from V and 2 bases from J, with 12 bases between. CDR1 SGHNT and CDR2 YENEEA come from the germline V gene. The CDR3 covers 15 residues. The CDR3 loop is CASSPGGVNTGELFF. In nucleotides, the CDR3 is TGTGCCAGCAGCCCGGGCGGGGTCAACACCGGGGAGCTGTTTTTT.

V is TRBV7-9 and J is TRBJ1-2; unclear D gene. V dropped 3 bases and J dropped 4 bases, with 6 bases sitting between them. Looked up from germline, CDR1 is SEHNR and CDR2 is FQNEAQ (reference sequence). The CDR3 totals 12 residues. Here the CDR3 reads CASSFSGYGYTF. The DNA for the CDR3 is TGTGCCAGCAGCTTTTCGGGCTATGGCTACACCTTC.

This clone appeared a single time. The chain has TRBV10-3 and TRBJ2-7; no clear D gene. V was pared by 0 bases and J by 2 bases, with 5 bases between. CDR1 is ENHRY and CDR2 is SYGVKD in the germline V gene. The CDR3 covers 13 residues. CDR3 coding DNA: TGTGCCATCAGTGAGTCGGCGACCTACGAGCAGTACTTC. Amino acid sequence: CAISESATYEQYF.

The chain links TRBV7-9 to TRBJ2-3; D is unclear. V dropped 2 bases and J dropped 2 bases, with 8 bases sitting between them. CDR1 and CDR2 (germline): SEHNR, FQNEAQ (reference sequence). The CDR3 contains 14 residues. DNA for the CDR3: TGTGCCAGCAGCTTAAGCAAAGTCACAGATACGCAGTATTTT. Its protein is CASSLSKVTDTQYF.

The rearrangement links TRBV11-2 to TRBJ2-3; D is unresolved. V was clipped by 5 bases and J by 2 bases, with 11 bases between them. Germline CDR1 reads SGHAT; CDR2 reads FQNNGV. This CDR3 has 14 residues. The CDR3 spells CASSPSLTTDTQYF. The CDR3 nucleotides read TGTGCCAGCAGCCCCAGTTTAACCACAGATACGCAGTATTTT. Supplemented by reference TRBV11-2 and TRBJ2-3, the full variable domain reads EAGVAQSPRYKIIEKRQSVAFWCNPISGHATLYWYQQILGQGPKLLIQFQNNGVVDDSQLPKDRFSAERLKGVDSTLKIQPAKLEDSAVYLCASSPSLTTDTQYFGPGTRLTVL.

This sequence joins TRBV2 and TRBJ2-3; TRBD2 matches 7 bases. There are 14 residues in the CDR3. Germline CDR1 is SNHLY and CDR2 is FYNNEI. J gave up 5 bases and V 8 bases, and 10 bases lay outside the gene matches. The CDR3 reads CASGREPLIDTQYF. As DNA, the CDR3 is TGTGCCAGCGGGCGGGAGCCCCTGATAGATACGCAGTATTTT.

CDR3 in DNA: TGTGCCAGCTACCCACCGAGACAGAAATACGAGCAGTACTTC. Residues: CASYPPRQKYEQYF. This chain links TRBV2 with TRBJ2-7, with D maybe TRBD1 (5 bases). Trimming cost V 8 bases and J 4 bases, with 18 bases left between them. Per the germline V gene, CDR1 is SNHLY and CDR2 is FYNNEI. The CDR3 loop spans 14 amino acids.